Below, 21 T cell receptor beta chains from the same sample are listed, as sequenced in a study of T-cell memory formation after mild COVID-19. MiXCR was run by TCRdb on the 5' RACE reads, yielding one entry per CDR3 protein. The sample lists 400,000 to 500,000 distinct CDR3 sequences; roughly 24% were seen once. The sequencing sample was made of PBMCs or a T cell subset sorted from them (not recorded which). The receptors here all came from an adult woman who had mild COVID-19 (a few samples of this study predate the infection). Cell type and time point are not known.

This clonotype occurred a few times. The rearrangement joins TRBV5-1 to TRBJ1-2, with 8 positions matching TRBD1. The CDR3 totals 17 residues. CDR1 is SGHRS, CDR2 YFSETQ, per germline. After removal of 3 bases from V and 3 bases from J, the junction contained 13 bases not matched to a gene. CDR3 in amino acids: CASSSNLGTGGDYGYTF. The CDR3, as DNA: TGCGCCAGCAGCTCTAATCTCGGGACAGGAGGGGACTATGGCTACACCTTC.

The chain has TRBV6-1 and TRBJ2-5; 7 bases agree with TRBD1. V trimming: 6 bases; J trimming: 3 bases; junction bases outside the gene matches: 4. CDR3 length: 13 amino acids. The germline V gene has CDR1 MNHNS and CDR2 SASEGT. DNA for the CDR3: TGTGCCAGCAGAGGGACAGCTGAAGAGACCCAGTACTTC. Residues: CASRGTAEETQYF.

The sample holds a few counts of this clonotype. The chain is built from TRBV11-3 and TRBJ2-5, with 8 bases fitting TRBD2. The V and J ends lost 5 bases and 7 bases, in that order; junction bases with no gene match: 9. Germline V gene data show CDR1 as SGHNT and CDR2 as YENEEA. The CDR3 covers 14 residues. The CDR3 loop reads CASSQVGGAGTQYF. The CDR3 region has the DNA TGTGCCAGCAGCCAGGTCGGGGGGGCAGGGACCCAGTACTTC.

The chain couples TRBV6-5 to TRBJ1-2; the D is unclear. Germline V lookup: CDR1 MNHEY, CDR2 SVGAGI. The length of the CDR3 is 12 residues. V was trimmed by 6 bases and J by 7 bases, leaving 12 bases between them. The CDR3 DNA is TGTGCCAGCAGACGTCCCCGAGCTGGCTACACCTTC. Its translation is CASRRPRAGYTF.

V gene TRBV6-6 combines with J gene TRBJ2-3; 10 bases are a match to TRBD2. The CDR3 covers 16 residues. The germline gives CDR1 MNHNY, CDR2 SVGAGI (reference sequence). Trimming removed 5 bases from V and 3 bases from J; junction bases left unmatched: 8. CDR3 in amino acids: CASSPLSGRGTDTQYF. In nucleotides, the CDR3 is TGTGCCAGCAGTCCTCTGAGCGGGAGGGGAACAGATACGCAGTATTTT.

The chain carries TRBV14 and TRBJ2-5, with 10 nucleotides matching TRBD2. The germline V gene encodes CDR1 SGHDN and CDR2 FVKESK. This CDR3 is built from 16 residues. Trimming took 0 bases from V and 5 from J; bases not matched to a gene: 6. For the CDR3, the DNA is TGTGCCAGCAGCCAAGATCTCCTAGCGGGAGCGGAGACCCAGTACTTC. The encoded protein is CASSQDLLAGAETQYF. Looking up the rest from reference TRBV14 and TRBJ2-5 gives the full variable domain: EAGVTQFPSHSVIEKGQTVTLRCDPISGHDNLYWYRRVMGKEIKFLLHFVKESKQDESGMPNNRFLAERTGGTYSTLKVQPAELEDSGVYFCASSQDLLAGAETQYFGPGTRLLVL.

This rearrangement joins TRBV19 to TRBJ2-3; 9 bases map to TRBD1. The CDR3 has 15 residues. Trimming removed 4 bases from V and 2 bases from J; junction bases left unmatched: 4. The V gene's germline CDR1 is LNHDA and CDR2 SQIVND (reference sequence). CDR3 in DNA: TGTGCCAGTAGTAGGACAGGGGCCTTCACAGATACGCAGTATTTT. Translating gives CASSRTGAFTDTQYF.

In this sample, this clonotype turned up a few times. The chain carries TRBV3-1 and TRBJ2-6; 8 nucleotides line up with TRBD2. The V gene end was trimmed by 8 bases and the J gene end by 2 bases; junction bases not matched to a gene: 8. Germline loops: CDR1 LGHDT, CDR2 YNNKEL (reference sequence). CDR3 size: 16 residues. As DNA, the CDR3 is TGTGCCAGCGGCCTTCCCGGGGGGGCTGGGGCCAACGTCCTGACTTTC. Protein sequence: CASGLPGGAGANVLTF. The full variable domain, with the rest looked up from reference TRBV3-1 and TRBJ2-6, is DTAVSQTPKYLVTQMGNDKSIKCEQNLGHDTMYWYKQDSKKFLKIMFSYNNKELIINETVPNRFSPKSPDKAHLNLHINSLELGDSAVYFCASGLPGGAGANVLTFGAGSRLTVL.

This clonotype was seen only a few times. The gene calls are TRBV7-9 and TRBJ2-7; D is uncertain. The CDR3 sequence is 12 residues long. Germline loops: CDR1 SEHNR, CDR2 FQNEAQ (reference sequence). The V gene lost 5 bases and the J gene lost 3 bases, with 8 bases spanning the gap. CDR3 residues: CASSLQSYEQYF. CDR3 nucleotides: TGTGCCAGCAGCCTACAGAGCTACGAGCAGTACTTC.

Only a few counts were recorded for this clonotype. V gene TRBV12-3 or TRBV12-4 combines with J gene TRBJ2-5; no clear D gene. V was shortened by 6 bases and J by 5 bases, with 13 bases between the two germline ends. This CDR3 comprises 13 residues. CDR3 region: CASSLPGWETQYF. In nucleotides, the CDR3 is TGTGCCAGCAGCCTCCCCGGATGGGAGACCCAGTACTTC.

The V and J genes are TRBV6-5 and TRBJ1-2, with 8 nucleotides matching TRBD1. CDR1 is MNHEY and CDR2 is SVGAGI in the germline V gene. The ends lost 6 bases at V and 0 bases at J; junction bases unmatched: 6. CDR3 size: 15 residues. The CDR3 coding sequence is TGTGCCAGCAGAGGACAGGGAGGGTCTAACTATGGCTACACCTTC. This sequence encodes CASRGQGGSNYGYTF.

This clonotype was found a few times. The chain has TRBV6-1 and TRBJ1-5; 7 positions match TRBD1. Germline V gene sequence: CDR1 MNHNS, CDR2 SASEGT. The length of the CDR3 is 15 residues. V lost 6 bases, J lost 4 bases, and 9 bases stayed unmatched. The CDR3 spells CASRVMGQRNQPQHF. The CDR3 nucleotides are TGTGCCAGCAGAGTTATGGGACAGCGGAATCAGCCCCAGCATTTT.

This clonotype was picked up a small number of times. The CDR3 nucleotides are TGTGCCACCAGTGATGGTGATCAGCCCCAGCATTTT. Translating gives CATSDGDQPQHF. This chain connects TRBV24-1 to TRBJ1-5; D not certain. Germline values: CDR1 KGHDR, CDR2 SFDVKD. V shed 3 bases and J shed 5 bases, with 4 bases lying between them. The CDR3 covers 12 residues.

This chain links TRBV5-1 with TRBJ1-2; no definite D call. V was cut by 7 bases and J by 2 bases, with 21 bases left in between. Germline values: CDR1 SGHRS, CDR2 YFSETQ. This CDR3 has 16 residues. CDR3 bases: TGCGCCAGCCCCTTCACACAGATACCTCGAAACTATGGCTACACCTTC. Its translation: CASPFTQIPRNYGYTF.

J is TRBJ1-5 and V is TRBV20-1; no firm D call. CDR1 is DFQATT and CDR2 is SNEGSKA in the germline V gene (reference sequence). V was clipped by 4 bases and J by 4 bases, with 11 bases between them. The CDR3 has 13 amino acids. The CDR3 DNA sequence: TGCAGTGCTATTAGGGTTTCTAATCAGCCCCAGCATTTT. This codes for CSAIRVSNQPQHF.

The rearrangement uses TRBV7-9 and TRBJ2-5; no firm D call. Trimming shortened V by 3 bases and J by 5 bases, and 16 bases separated the two germline ends. From germline, CDR1 is SEHNR and CDR2 FQNEAQ (reference sequence). CDR3 length: 15 residues. CDR3 region: CASSLSSPSRETQYF. CDR3 in DNA: TGTGCCAGCAGCTTGAGCAGCCCCTCGCGGGAGACCCAGTACTTC.

This clonotype was observed a handful of times. J is TRBJ1-1 and V is TRBV27, with D unresolved. The CDR3 runs 15 residues. The germline V and J ends were trimmed by 0 bases and 1 base, with 9 bases remaining between them. The germline V gene encodes CDR1 MNHEY and CDR2 SMNVEV (reference sequence). In nucleotides, the CDR3 is TGTGCCAGCAGTTTATCATCGACGGCGAACACTGAAGCTTTCTTT. Translating it yields CASSLSSTANTEAFF.

This clonotype was counted only a few times. This chain links TRBV7-9 with TRBJ2-3, with 11 bases matching TRBD2. Germline trimming cut 0 bases from V and 0 bases from J; bases unmatched to any gene: 5. The CDR3 has 18 residues. In germline, CDR1 is SEHNR, CDR2 FQNEAQ (reference sequence). CDR3 in DNA: TGTGCCAGCAGCTTAGCGCAGGGACTAGCGGACAGCACAGATACGCAGTATTTT. It codes for CASSLAQGLADSTDTQYF.

This clonotype was counted only a few times. The chain couples TRBV19 to TRBJ2-1; D unclear. This CDR3 has 14 residues. Germline values: CDR1 LNHDA, CDR2 SQIVND (reference sequence). Trimming took off 0 bases at V and 6 bases at J, with 9 bases between the two ends. The CDR3 DNA reads as TGTGCCAGTAGTATAGAAGCTAGATCCAATGAGCAGTTCTTC. Its protein is CASSIEARSNEQFF.

The chain combines TRBV27 with TRBJ2-7; D is perhaps TRBD1 (5 bases). There are 16 residues in the CDR3. Germline V gene data show CDR1 as MNHEY and CDR2 as SMNVEV (reference sequence). V shed 6 bases and J shed 0 bases, with 18 bases lying between them. This CDR3 reads CASRRRDSRGSYEQYF. CDR3 sequence (DNA): TGTGCCAGCAGAAGAAGAGACAGCCGTGGCTCCTACGAGCAGTACTTC.

The sample holds a few counts of this clonotype. The chain is built from TRBV3-1 and TRBJ1-3; 7 bases are shared with TRBD1. V gave up 5 bases and J gave up 0 bases; unmatched junction bases: 7. CDR1 LGHDT and CDR2 YNNKEL come from the germline V gene (reference sequence). This CDR3 spans 16 amino acids. The chain's CDR3 is CASSFGQASSGNTIYF. CDR3 DNA sequence: TGTGCCAGCAGCTTCGGACAGGCCTCCTCTGGAAACACCATATATTTT.